This entry concerns a single T cell receptor beta chain. A quantity of about 0.5 to 1 ug RNA underwent reverse transcription using random hexamers. One entry per CDR3 protein, called by TCRdb with MiXCR from the immunoSEQ multiplex PCR reads. The sample records around 69,000 distinct CDR3 sequences, approximately 93% being singletons. The sample originates from a study of CD8 T cells in Susac syndrome. The CDR3 is 14 residues long. After removal of 6 bases from V and 7 bases from J, the junction contained 12 bases not matched to a gene. Germline assignment: CDR1 DFQATT and CDR2 SNEGSKA (reference sequence).

The chain recombines TRBV20-1 with TRBJ2-1; 7 bases align to TRBD1. The TCR sequence derives from a human donor with Susac syndrome. Sequencing input: CD8+ T cells from PBMCs. The CDR3 protein is CSAKQGWYGNEQFF. DNA for the CDR3: TGCAGTGCCAAACAGGGGTGGTATGGAAATGAGCAGTTCTTC.